This T cell receptor (beta chain) was sequenced for a study of T cell responses to AZD1222 COVID-19 vaccine. The germline V gene encodes CDR1 SGHDT and CDR2 YYEEEE. The V and J ends lost 4 bases and 6 bases respectively, with 11 bases between them. The CDR3 loop spans 14 amino acids. Profiling relied on immunoSEQ multiplex PCR, and the TCRdb table lists in-frame clones only, not all of them. The sample holds about 100,000 clones, 90% seen once. This sequence joins TRBV5-6 and TRBJ1-6; unclear D gene. The receptor comes from an adult in good health. The sequenced sample was peripheral blood, obtained on day 0 of AZD1222 vaccination. CDR3 sequence (DNA): TGTGCCAGCAGCCACGGGTCGATTAATTCACCCCTCCACTTT. It is translated as CASSHGSINSPLHF.